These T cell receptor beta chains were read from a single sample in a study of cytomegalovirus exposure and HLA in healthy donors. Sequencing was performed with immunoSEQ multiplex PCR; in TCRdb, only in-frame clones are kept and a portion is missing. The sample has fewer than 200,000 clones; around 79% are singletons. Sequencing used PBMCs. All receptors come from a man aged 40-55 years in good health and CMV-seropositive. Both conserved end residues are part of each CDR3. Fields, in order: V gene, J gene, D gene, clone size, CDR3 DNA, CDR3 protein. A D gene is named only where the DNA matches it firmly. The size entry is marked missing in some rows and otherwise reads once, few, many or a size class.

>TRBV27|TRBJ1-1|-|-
TGTGCCAGCAGTTTCCACACAGAGAGAGAAGCTTTCTTT
CASSFHTEREAFF
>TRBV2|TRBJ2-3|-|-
TGTGCCAGCAAGGAGGTTGGCAGCATTGGAGATACGCAGTATTTT
CASKEVGSIGDTQYF
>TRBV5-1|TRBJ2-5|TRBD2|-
TGCGCCAGCAGCATTGGGACTAGCGGGCGTCAAGAGACCCAGTACTTC
CASSIGTSGRQETQYF
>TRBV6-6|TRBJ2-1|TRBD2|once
TGTGCCTGCACCGGGACTAGCGGGGTTAATGAGCAGTTCTTC
CACTGTSGVNEQFF
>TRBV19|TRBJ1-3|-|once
TGTGCCAGTAGTATAGGAGACAGGGGAAACACCATATATTTT
CASSIGDRGNTIYF
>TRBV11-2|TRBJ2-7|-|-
TGTGCCAGCAGCTTACGGCCCGGTCTGACAGCCTACGAGCAGTACTTC
CASSLRPGLTAYEQYF
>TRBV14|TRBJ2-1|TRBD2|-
TGTGCCAGCAGCCCGGGACTAGCGGGAGGGTCTGGTGAGCAGTTCTTC
CASSPGLAGGSGEQFF
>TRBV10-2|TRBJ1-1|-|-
TGCGCCAGCAGTGCTGCACTCTCGAACACTGAAGCTTTCTTT
CASSAALSNTEAFF
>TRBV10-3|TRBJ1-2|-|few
TGTGCCATCAGTGGGGAGGGACCTGGCTACACCTTC
CAISGEGPGYTF
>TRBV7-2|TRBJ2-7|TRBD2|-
TGTGCCAGCAGCCAGGTTGCCGGACTAGCGGGAGGGAACGAGCAGTACTTC
CASSQVAGLAGGNEQYF
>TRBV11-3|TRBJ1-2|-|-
TGTGCCAGCAGCTTAGGAGGGTTCCCTGGCTACACCTTC
CASSLGGFPGYTF
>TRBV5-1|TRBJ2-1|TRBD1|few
TGCGCCAGCAGCTTGTCCCCCGACAGGGCTGAGCAGTTCTTC
CASSLSPDRAEQFF
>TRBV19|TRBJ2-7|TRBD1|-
TGTGCCAGTAGTGTTACAGGGGGAGGCGGCTACGAGCAGTACTTC
CASSVTGGGGYEQYF
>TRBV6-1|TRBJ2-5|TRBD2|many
TGTGCCAGCAGTGAACTAGCGGGAGGGCCAGAGACCCAGTACTTC
CASSELAGGPETQYF
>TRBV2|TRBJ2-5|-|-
TGTGCCAGCAGTTTGGTGGAGGAGACCCAGTACTTC
CASSLVEETQYF
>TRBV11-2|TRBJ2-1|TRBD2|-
TGTGCCAGCAGCCGTTCGACTAGCGGGCCCGACAATGAGCAGTTCTTC
CASSRSTSGPDNEQFF
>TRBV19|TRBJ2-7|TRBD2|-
TGTGCCAGTAGTCCCATTGAGGGACTAAACTACGAGCAGTACTTC
CASSPIEGLNYEQYF
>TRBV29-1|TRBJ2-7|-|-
TGCAGCACAGCAGGGGCTGGCTACGAGCAGTACTTC
CSTAGAGYEQYF
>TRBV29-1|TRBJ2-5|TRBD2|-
TGCAGCGTTGAAGGGACTAGGGGTGGGACCCAGTACTTC
CSVEGTRGGTQYF
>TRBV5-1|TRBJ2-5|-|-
TGCGCCAGCAGCTTGGGACAGGAAGAGACCCAGTACTTC
CASSLGQEETQYF
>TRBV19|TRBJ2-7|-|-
TGTGCCAGTAGCGCAGGGTACTCCTACGAGCAGTACTTC
CASSAGYSYEQYF
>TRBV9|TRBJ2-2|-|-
TGTGCCAGCAGCGCCCGACGGGCGAACACCGGGGAGCTGTTTTTT
CASSARRANTGELFF
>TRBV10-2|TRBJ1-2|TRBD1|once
TGCGCCAGCAGTGGACAGGGCTGGATCTATGGCTACACCTTC
CASSGQGWIYGYTF
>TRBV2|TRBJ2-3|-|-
TGTGCCAGCATCGGACGGGAGAGGGGCACAGATACGCAGTATTTT
CASIGRERGTDTQYF
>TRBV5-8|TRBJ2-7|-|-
TGTGCCAGCAGCTCCGCGGGACGGGATGTCGACGAGCAGTACTTC
CASSSAGRDVDEQYF
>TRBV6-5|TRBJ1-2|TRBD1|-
TGTGCCAGCAGTTATGCTGACAGGGTCTATGGCTACACCTTC
CASSYADRVYGYTF
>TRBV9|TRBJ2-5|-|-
TGTGCCAGCAGCGTAGAACAGCAAGCGGAGCAGTACTTC
CASSVEQQAEQYF
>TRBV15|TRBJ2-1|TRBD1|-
TGTGCCACCAGCAGTCCCGGGACAGCGCCCTACAATGAGCAGTTCTTC
CATSSPGTAPYNEQFF
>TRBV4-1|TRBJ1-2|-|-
TGCGCCAGCAGCCAAGATTGGCAGGGGAATGGCTACACCTTC
CASSQDWQGNGYTF
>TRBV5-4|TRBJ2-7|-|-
TGTGCCAGCAGCTCCCTGGACAGCTACGAGCAGTACTTC
CASSSLDSYEQYF